This passage covers 18 T cell receptor beta chains from one sample sequenced in a study of T cells in Graves' hyperthyroidism and ophthalmopathy. Amplification of TCR beta CDR3 regions used RNA as the template. In the first-round RT-PCR of the TCR CDR3, the HTBI primer set was used. TCRdb fed the multiplex PCR reads into MiXCR, producing one record per CDR3 protein. The table shows about 560,000 distinct CDR3 sequences, with roughly 17% occurring only once. The specimen was blood. The receptors were sampled from a woman aged 18-29 years with Graves' hyperthyroidism.

A single count supports this clonotype. V gene TRBV13 combines with J gene TRBJ1-4; 7 nucleotides line up with TRBD1. The CDR3 has 15 amino acids. V lost 5 bases, J lost 7 bases, and 10 bases stayed unmatched. Looked up from germline, CDR1 is PRHDT and CDR2 is FYEKMQ (reference sequence). CDR3 in amino acids: CASSAHRGYGEKLFF. CDR3 DNA sequence: TGTGCCAGCAGCGCCCACAGGGGATACGGTGAAAAACTGTTTTTT.

This clonotype has ten or more counts. Written as DNA, the CDR3 is TGCAGCGTTGAAGCTCCCACTAGGAACTCCTACGAGCAGTACTTC. This sequence encodes CSVEAPTRNSYEQYF. This chain connects TRBV29-1 to TRBJ2-7, with a possible D match to TRBD2 (5 bases). The CDR3 has 15 amino acids. The germline gives CDR1 SQVTM, CDR2 ANQGSEA. V lost 1 base, J lost 0 bases, and 13 bases lay in between.

This clonotype was picked up many times. The chain employs TRBV7-9 and TRBJ1-2; D is ambiguous. V was pared by 2 bases and J by 3 bases, with 10 bases between. Germline V gene sequence: CDR1 SEHNR, CDR2 FQNEAQ (reference sequence). This CDR3 contains 14 residues. This CDR3 is CASSLLGGDYGYTF. For the CDR3, the DNA is TGTGCCAGCAGCTTACTGGGCGGAGACTATGGCTACACCTTC.

The sample holds many counts of this clonotype. The V gene is TRBV6-1, the J gene TRBJ1-6, with D unresolved. V shed 5 bases and J shed 7 bases, with 15 bases lying between them. Germline CDR1 MNHNS, CDR2 SASEGT. The CDR3 length is 15 residues. CDR3: CASSYGAAANSPLHF. As DNA, the CDR3 is TGTGCCAGCAGTTATGGTGCGGCAGCCAATTCACCCCTCCACTTT.

This rearrangement joins TRBV18 to TRBJ1-5; perhaps TRBD1 as D (5 bases). This CDR3 contains 15 residues. Deletions cut 1 base from V and 5 bases from J, with 12 bases between. Germline CDR1 and CDR2: KGHSH and LQKENI. CDR3 protein: CASSPRRGVDQPQHF. The CDR3 nucleotides read TGTGCCAGCTCACCACGAAGAGGGGTGGATCAGCCCCAGCATTTT.

V is TRBV20-1 and J is TRBJ1-2; no clear D gene. Germline CDR1 and CDR2: DFQATT and SNEGSKA (reference sequence). CDR3 length: 13 residues. The CDR3: CRRAIGRLYGYTF. DNA for the CDR3: TGCAGGAGGGCTATAGGGCGCCTGTATGGCTACACCTTC.

For this clonotype: An end of the junction differs from the germline gene, which may be a read error. The V call is TRBV10-3, the J call TRBJ1-4, with a tentative D call TRBD1 (5 bases). Germline V gene data show CDR1 as ENHRY and CDR2 as SYGVKD. This CDR3 region has 13 residues. The CDR3 region has the DNA TGTGCCATCAGAGGGGACCAGAATGAAAAACCGTTTTTT. Amino acids: CAIRGDQNEKPFF.

The table lists this clonotype with a few counts. CDR3 sequence (DNA): TGTGCCAGCAGTTTAACGGGCAGGGTGAAGGATGGCTACACCTTC. It is translated as CASSLTGRVKDGYTF. The gene calls are TRBV6-1 and TRBJ1-2; D is possibly TRBD1 (5 bases). Trimming left V 5 bases short and J 6 bases short, with 19 bases between. This CDR3 has 15 amino acids. Germline lookup yields CDR1 MNHNS and CDR2 SASEGT.

This clonotype was counted ten times or more. V usage is TRBV7-9 and J usage is TRBJ1-2; D is unresolved. The CDR3 sequence is 13 residues long. Between the trimmed V and J ends, which lost 1 base and 7 bases, there was a span of 10 bases. The V gene's germline CDR1 is SEHNR and CDR2 FQNEAQ (reference sequence). CDR3 region: CASSLDFRSGYTF. In nucleotides, the CDR3 is TGTGCCAGCAGCTTAGATTTCCGGTCTGGCTACACCTTC. The full variable domain, completed using reference TRBV7-9 and TRBJ1-2, is DTGVSQNPRHKITKRGQNVTFRCDPISEHNRLYWYRQTLGQGPEFLTYFQNEAQLEKSRLLSDRFSAERPKGSFSTLEIQRTEQGDSAMYLCASSLDFRSGYTFGSGTRLTVV.

This clonotype was observed a few times. This chain joins TRBV4-1 and TRBJ1-1; TRBD1 matches at 9 bases. Unmatched junction bases numbered 7, after V lost 5 bases and J lost 3 bases. The germline CDR1 and CDR2 sequences are MGHRA and YSYEKL. This CDR3 region has 15 residues. CDR3 in DNA: TGCGCCAGCAGCAAAACAGGGGGCCTTGACACTGAAGCTTTCTTT. Translation gives CASSKTGGLDTEAFF.

V usage is TRBV9 and J usage is TRBJ1-1; D gene unclear. Germline V CDR1 and CDR2: SGDLS, YYNGEE. The CDR3 runs to 13 residues. Trimming took 0 bases from V and 1 from J, leaving 4 bases between them. The CDR3 sequence: CASSVAQNTEAFF. The CDR3 DNA reads as TGTGCCAGCAGCGTAGCGCAGAACACTGAAGCTTTCTTT.

The gene calls are TRBV14 and TRBJ1-2; no clear D gene. V lost 3 bases and J 13 bases, leaving 21 bases between the germline ends. The CDR3 has 14 amino acids. Looked up from germline, CDR1 is SGHDN and CDR2 is FVKESK. The CDR3: CASSHLTPRPQVTF. The CDR3 DNA reads as TGTGCCAGCAGCCACCTCACCCCTCGACCGCAGGTCACCTTC.

This clonotype has a count of ten or more. A junction end diverges from the germline sequence, so it may reflect a read error. CDR3 loop: CASSLGGSTDTQYF. In nucleotides, the CDR3 is TGTGCCAGCAGCTTAGGGGGTAGCACAGATACGCAGTATTTT. This rearrangement joins TRBV12-3 or TRBV12-4 to TRBJ2-3; D is perhaps TRBD1 (6 bases). The CDR3 spans 14 residues.

V gene TRBV4-3 combines with J gene TRBJ1-2; 11 bases are shared with TRBD1. Germline loops: CDR1 LGHNA, CDR2 YSLEER. The CDR3 extends over 14 amino acids. Trimming took 1 base from V and 7 from J; bases not matched to a gene: 2. Here the CDR3 DNA reads TGCGCCAGCAGCCAAGCCGGGACAGGGGGTGGCTACACCTTC. It translates to CASSQAGTGGGYTF.

The rearrangement joins TRBV29-1 to TRBJ1-3; TRBD1 is a possible D gene (5 bases). Germline V gene data show CDR1 as SQVTM and CDR2 as ANQGSEA. The V end lost 3 bases, the J end lost 0 bases, and 9 bases lay between the germline ends. CDR3 length equals 14 residues. The CDR3 loop is CSVEGRLSGNTIYF. CDR3 nucleotides: TGCAGCGTTGAGGGACGCCTCTCTGGAAACACCATATATTTT.

This clonotype was seen more than once but under ten times. This sequence joins TRBV3-1 and TRBJ2-1; D unclear. Trimming cost V 2 bases and J 7 bases, with 9 bases left between them. The CDR3 length is 13 residues. Germline CDR1 LGHDT, CDR2 YNNKEL (reference sequence). The CDR3 sequence: CASSQIVPNEQFF. CDR3 sequence (DNA): TGTGCCAGCAGCCAAATAGTCCCGAATGAGCAGTTCTTC.

This clonotype was observed at least ten times. The V and J genes are TRBV20-1 and TRBJ2-1; 9 positions agree with TRBD2. This CDR3 spans 15 amino acids. Germline-derived CDR1 and CDR2 are DFQATT and SNEGSKA (reference sequence). With V trimmed by 0 bases and J by 3 bases, 3 bases remained unmatched. The CDR3: CSARDLAGIYNEQFF. The CDR3 DNA reads TGCAGTGCTAGAGATCTAGCGGGAATCTACAATGAGCAGTTCTTC.

This clonotype was seen more than once but under ten times. This may be a read error: a much more frequent sequence differs by one nucleotide. The rearrangement uses TRBV11-2 and TRBJ2-1; the D gene is possibly TRBD2 (6 bases). The J call is in doubt because the DNA end fits TRBJ2-7 better. CDR3 size: 13 residues. The V gene's germline CDR1 is SGHAT and CDR2 FQNNGV. The CDR3 region is CASRRLGGNEQYF. The CDR3 nucleotides are TGTGCCAGCCGAAGACTAGGCGGCAATGAGCAGTACTTC.